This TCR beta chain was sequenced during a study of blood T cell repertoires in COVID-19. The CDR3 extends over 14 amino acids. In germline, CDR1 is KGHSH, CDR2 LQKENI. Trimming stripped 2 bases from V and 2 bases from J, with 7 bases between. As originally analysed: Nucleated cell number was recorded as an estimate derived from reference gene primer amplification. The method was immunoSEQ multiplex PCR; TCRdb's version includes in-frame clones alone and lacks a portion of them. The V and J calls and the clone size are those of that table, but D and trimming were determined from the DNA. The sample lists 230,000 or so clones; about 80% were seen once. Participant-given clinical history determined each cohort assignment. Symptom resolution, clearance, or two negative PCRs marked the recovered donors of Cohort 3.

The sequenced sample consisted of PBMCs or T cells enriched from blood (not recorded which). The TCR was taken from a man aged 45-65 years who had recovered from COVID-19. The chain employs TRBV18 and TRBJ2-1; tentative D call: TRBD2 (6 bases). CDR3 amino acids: CASSPAGTYNEQFF. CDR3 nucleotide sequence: TGTGCCAGCTCACCAGCGGGAACCTACAATGAGCAGTTCTTC.